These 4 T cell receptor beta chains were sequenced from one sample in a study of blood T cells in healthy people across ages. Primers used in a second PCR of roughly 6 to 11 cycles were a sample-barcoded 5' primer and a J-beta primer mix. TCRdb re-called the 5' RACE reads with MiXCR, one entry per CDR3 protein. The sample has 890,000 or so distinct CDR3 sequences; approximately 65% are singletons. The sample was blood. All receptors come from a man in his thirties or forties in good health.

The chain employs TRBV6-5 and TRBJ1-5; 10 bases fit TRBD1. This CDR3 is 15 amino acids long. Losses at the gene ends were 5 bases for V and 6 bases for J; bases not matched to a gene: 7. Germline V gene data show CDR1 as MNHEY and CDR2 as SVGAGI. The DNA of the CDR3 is TGTGCCAGCAGTCGCGGGACAGGGGCTGGTCAGCCCCAGCATTTT. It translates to CASSRGTGAGQPQHF.

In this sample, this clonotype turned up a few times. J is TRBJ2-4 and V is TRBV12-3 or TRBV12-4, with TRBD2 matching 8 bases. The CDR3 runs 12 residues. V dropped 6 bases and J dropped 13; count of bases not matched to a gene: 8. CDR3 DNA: TGTGCCAGCAGCCATCACGAGCGGGAGCAGTACTTC. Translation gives CASSHHEREQYF.

CDR3: CATSQGTYEQYF. The CDR3 nucleotides read TGTGCCACCAGTCAGGGAACCTACGAGCAGTACTTC. The chain has TRBV24-1 and TRBJ2-7; D is possibly TRBD1 (5 bases). The V and J ends lost 6 bases and 2 bases respectively, with 7 bases between them. The CDR3 has 12 amino acids. The V gene's germline CDR1 is KGHDR and CDR2 SFDVKD.

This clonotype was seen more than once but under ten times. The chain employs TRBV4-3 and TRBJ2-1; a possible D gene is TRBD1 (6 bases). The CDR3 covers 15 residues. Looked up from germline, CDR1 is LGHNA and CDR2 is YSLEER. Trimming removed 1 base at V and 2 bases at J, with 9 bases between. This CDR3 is CASSQGTDPYNEQFF. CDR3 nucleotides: TGCGCCAGCAGCCAAGGGACAGATCCCTACAATGAGCAGTTCTTC.